This T cell receptor beta chain was retrieved from a study of patients and donors after allogeneic stem cell transplantation. TCRdb processed the RT-PCR reads anew with MiXCR; each CDR3 protein has one entry. The table lists fewer than 95,000 distinct CDR3 sequences, around 5% of them singletons, with about 2.8% in the top ten. This clonotype has ten or more counts. The clonotype was recovered from a human donor who was either an allogeneic HSCT recipient or a stem cell or donor lymphocyte infusion donor (not recorded which). It is not recorded whose cells these are; they may come from a transplant donor. Sequenced input: blood, either unsorted or a sorted T cell fraction (not recorded which).

CDR3 region: CASSESGRALWETQYF. The CDR3 DNA sequence: TGCGCCAGCAGTGAAAGCGGGAGGGCCTTGTGGGAGACCCAGTACTTC. V usage is TRBV5-1 and J usage is TRBJ2-5; TRBD2 matches 10 bases. Per the germline V gene, CDR1 is SGHRS and CDR2 is YFSETQ. Trimming cost V 5 bases and J 5 bases; bases outside gene matches: 12. CDR3 length: 16 amino acids.